The entry below gives a single T cell receptor (beta chain) sequence along with its context. CDR1 SQVTM and CDR2 ANQGSEA come from the germline V gene. CDR3 size: 13 residues. With 7 bases clipped from V and 5 bases from J, the junction kept 8 bases outside the gene matches. This sample stems from a study of T cell responses to AZD1222 COVID-19 vaccine. TCRdb's copy holds only in-frame clones and misses some; the assay was immunoSEQ multiplex PCR. Of some 110,000 clones listed, around 87% are singletons. V gene TRBV29-1 combines with J gene TRBJ2-5, with 9 bases matching TRBD1. Sample: peripheral blood, taken on day 0 of AZD1222 vaccination. This receptor was obtained from an adult in good health. The CDR3 spells CSAGTGSSETQYF. CDR3 DNA sequence: TGCAGCGCCGGGACAGGGAGTAGTGAGACCCAGTACTTC.